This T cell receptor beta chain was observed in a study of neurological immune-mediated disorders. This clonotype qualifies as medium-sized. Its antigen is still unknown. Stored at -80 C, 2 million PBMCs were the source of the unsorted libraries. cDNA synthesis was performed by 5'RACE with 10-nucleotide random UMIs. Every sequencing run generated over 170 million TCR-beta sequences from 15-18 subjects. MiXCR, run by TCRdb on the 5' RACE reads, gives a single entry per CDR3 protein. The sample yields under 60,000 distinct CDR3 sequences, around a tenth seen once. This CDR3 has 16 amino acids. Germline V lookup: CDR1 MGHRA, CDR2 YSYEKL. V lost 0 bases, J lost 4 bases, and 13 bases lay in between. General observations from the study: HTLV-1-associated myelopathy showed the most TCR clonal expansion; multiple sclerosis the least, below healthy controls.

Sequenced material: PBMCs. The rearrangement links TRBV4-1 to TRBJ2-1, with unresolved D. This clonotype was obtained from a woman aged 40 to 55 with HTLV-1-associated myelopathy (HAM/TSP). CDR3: CASSQDQAVGYNEQFF. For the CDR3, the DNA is TGCGCCAGCAGCCAAGATCAGGCGGTGGGATACAATGAGCAGTTCTTC.